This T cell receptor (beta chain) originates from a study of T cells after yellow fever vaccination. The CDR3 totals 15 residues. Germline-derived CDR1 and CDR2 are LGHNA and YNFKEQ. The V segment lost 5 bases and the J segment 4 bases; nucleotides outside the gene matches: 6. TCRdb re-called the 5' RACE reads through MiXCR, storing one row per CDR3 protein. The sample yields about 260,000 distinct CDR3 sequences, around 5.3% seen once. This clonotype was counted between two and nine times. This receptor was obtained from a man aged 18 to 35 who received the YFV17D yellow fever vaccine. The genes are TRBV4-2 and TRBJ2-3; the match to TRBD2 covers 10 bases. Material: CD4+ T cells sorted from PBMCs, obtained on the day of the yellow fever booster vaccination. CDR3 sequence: CASSLGSGGPDTQYF. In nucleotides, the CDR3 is TGTGCCAGCAGCTTAGGTAGCGGGGGGCCAGATACGCAGTATTTT.